The 13 T cell receptor beta chains below come from one sample, sequenced in a study of monozygotic twins with inflammatory bowel disease. From its re-call of the 5' RACE reads, TCRdb lists each CDR3 protein once, without DNA. The sample's table shows some 400,000 distinct CDR3 sequences. Sequencing was performed on blood. The receptors were sampled from a human donor with ulcerative colitis or Crohn's disease, or a healthy co-twin of an affected twin (not recorded which).

This chain uses TRBV30 with TRBJ2-3; TCRdb picks TRBD2, but there is no DNA to check that call. Germline CDR1 reads GTSNPN; CDR2 reads SVGIG (reference sequence). CDR3 length equals 15 residues. This chain's CDR3 is CALGVGLGGTDTQYF. Based on the CDR3 plus reference TRBV30 and TRBJ2-3, the full variable domain is SQTIHQWPATLVQPVGSPLSLECTVEGTSNPNLYWYRQAAGRGLQLLFYSVGIGQISSEVPQNLSASRPQDRQFILSSKKLLLSDSGFYLCALGVGLGGTDTQYFGPGTRLTVL.

The chain uses TRBV5-3 and TRBJ2-3; TCRdb proposes TRBD2, but this gene call is untestable without DNA. TRBV5-3 has ORF status, its function being uncertain. This CDR3 has 16 residues. This CDR3 is CARSLGLAVCTDTQYF.

The J gene is TRBJ2-7, the V gene TRBV7-9. The CDR3 has 13 amino acids. Germline CDR1 reads SEHNR; CDR2 reads FQNEAQ (reference sequence). CDR3 residues: CASSSGVTYEQYF.

This chain links TRBV11-2 with TRBJ2-7; TCRdb's D gene call, TRBD2, goes unchecked for lack of DNA. The germline V gene has CDR1 SGHAT and CDR2 FQNNGV. This CDR3 comprises 17 residues. The CDR3 loop reads CASSGTSGRAAGYEQYF.

The J gene is TRBJ1-2, the V gene TRBV4-1; the TRBD1 assignment by TCRdb is unverifiable without DNA. Germline assignment: CDR1 MGHRA and CDR2 YSYEKL. This CDR3 comprises 15 residues. CDR3 in amino acids: CASSRTGQGEYGYTF.

The chain uses TRBV5-5 and TRBJ2-2; as DNA is missing, the TRBD1 call by TCRdb cannot be tested. This CDR3 is built from 17 residues. Germline CDR1 reads SGHKS; CDR2 reads YYEKEE (reference sequence). CDR3 sequence: CASSPTDRVSNTGELFF.

The chain combines TRBV5-4 with TRBJ2-6; TCRdb designates TRBD2, a call that cannot be tested without DNA. Looked up from germline, CDR1 is SGHNT and CDR2 is YYREEE (reference sequence). This CDR3 has 16 amino acids. The CDR3 spells CASSSSSAPGANVLTF. Using reference TRBV5-4 and TRBJ2-6 for the parts outside the CDR3, the full variable domain is ETGVTQSPTHLIKTRGQQVTLRCSSQSGHNTVSWYQQALGQGPQFIFQYYREEENGRGNFPPRFSGLQFPNYSSELNVNALELDDSALYLCASSSSSAPGANVLTFGAGSRLTVL.

The V and J genes are TRBV5-3 and TRBJ2-2. TRBV5-3 is treated as an ORF (open reading frame) with a function not yet certain. The CDR3 spans 17 residues. CDR3 in amino acids: CARIFGGRFWNTGELFF.

V is TRBV5-6 and J is TRBJ1-6. This CDR3 has 16 amino acids. Germline V CDR1 and CDR2: SGHDT, YYEEEE. Here the CDR3 reads CASSLLGGPQGSPLHF.

This rearrangement joins TRBV30 to TRBJ2-5; the TRBD2 assignment by TCRdb is unverifiable without DNA. The CDR3 sequence is 12 residues long. Germline-derived CDR1 and CDR2 are GTSNPN and SVGIG (reference sequence). CDR3 residues: CAWSSSLGTQYF.

The CDR3 spells CASSLSPRDRYNEQFF. V usage is TRBV28 and J usage is TRBJ2-1; TCRdb picks TRBD1, but there is no DNA to check that call. The germline gives CDR1 MDHEN, CDR2 SYDVKM. The CDR3 runs to 16 residues.

V usage is TRBV4-2 and J usage is TRBJ1-2. The CDR3 sequence is 15 residues long. CDR1 is LGHNA, CDR2 YNFKEQ, per germline. The CDR3 sequence is CASSQVLAGARGYTF.

The rearrangement links TRBV11-2 to TRBJ2-1; the TRBD1 assignment by TCRdb is unverifiable without DNA. The CDR3 is 16 amino acids. Germline V gene lookup returns CDR1 SGHAT and CDR2 FQNNGV. The CDR3: CASSLGVRGRGDEQFF.